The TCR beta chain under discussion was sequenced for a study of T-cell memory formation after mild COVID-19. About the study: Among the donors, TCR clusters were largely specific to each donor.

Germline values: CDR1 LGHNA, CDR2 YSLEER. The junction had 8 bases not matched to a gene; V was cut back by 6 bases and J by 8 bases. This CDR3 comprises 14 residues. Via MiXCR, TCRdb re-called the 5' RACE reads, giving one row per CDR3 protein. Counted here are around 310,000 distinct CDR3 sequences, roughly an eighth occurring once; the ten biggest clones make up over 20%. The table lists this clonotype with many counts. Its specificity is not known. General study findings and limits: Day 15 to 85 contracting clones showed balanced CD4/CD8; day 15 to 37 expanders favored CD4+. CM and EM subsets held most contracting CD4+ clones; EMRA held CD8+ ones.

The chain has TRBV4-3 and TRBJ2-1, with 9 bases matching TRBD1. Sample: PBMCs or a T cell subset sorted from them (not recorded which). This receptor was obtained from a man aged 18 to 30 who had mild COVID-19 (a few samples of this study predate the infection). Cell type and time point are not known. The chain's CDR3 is CASSSGTGGYEQFF. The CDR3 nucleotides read TGCGCCAGCAGTTCGGGTACAGGGGGCTATGAGCAGTTCTTC.